This entry lists 18 T cell receptor beta chains sequenced from one sample in a study of cytomegalovirus exposure and HLA in healthy donors. Sequencing was performed with immunoSEQ multiplex PCR; in TCRdb, only in-frame clones are kept and a portion is missing. This table has 150,000 to 200,000 clones, 80% to 90% appearing once. The sequenced material came from PBMCs. The receptors were gathered from a woman aged 30 to 39 in good health and CMV-seronegative.

This chain joins TRBV7-3 and TRBJ2-1; TRBD2 matches at 7 bases. CDR3 size: 16 residues. After removal of 2 bases from V and 1 base from J, the junction contained 5 bases not matched to a gene. Germline V CDR1 and CDR2: SGHTA, FQGTGA. CDR3 coding DNA: TGTGCCAGCAGCTTAGGCCCTAGCGGTTCCTACAATGAGCAGTTCTTC. Its translation is CASSLGPSGSYNEQFF.

This clone appeared a single time. The chain couples TRBV2 to TRBJ2-1; 16 nucleotides agree with TRBD2. CDR1 is SNHLY, CDR2 FYNNEI, per germline. V shed 7 bases and J 0 bases; nucleotides not matched to a gene: 6. The CDR3 runs 18 residues. This CDR3 is CASIYGTSGRASYNEQFF. CDR3 nucleotide sequence: TGTGCCAGCATATACGGGACTAGCGGGAGGGCCTCCTACAATGAGCAGTTCTTC.

The sample holds a few counts of this clone. V usage is TRBV7-7 and J usage is TRBJ2-7; no firm D call. CDR3 length: 13 residues. Trimming pared 5 bases from V and 4 bases from J, leaving 12 bases between. Germline CDR1 is SSHAT and CDR2 is FNYEAQ (reference sequence). For the CDR3, the DNA is TGTGCCAGCAGCCTCGAGCAAGGGTACGAGCAGTACTTC. Encoded protein: CASSLEQGYEQYF.

This sequence joins TRBV9 and TRBJ2-7; tentatively, D is TRBD1 or TRBD2 (5 bases each). The CDR3 runs 14 residues. V was trimmed by 3 bases and J by 4 bases, leaving 14 bases between them. Germline-derived CDR1 and CDR2 are SGDLS and YYNGEE. The CDR3 coding sequence is TGTGCCAGCAGCGCAGCAGGGAGTTGGTACGAGCAGTACTTC. It is translated as CASSAAGSWYEQYF.

This chain connects TRBV7-9 to TRBJ2-7; D may be TRBD1 or TRBD2 (5 bases each). Trimming removed 4 bases at V and 0 bases at J, with 10 bases between. CDR1 SEHNR and CDR2 FQNEAQ come from the germline V gene (reference sequence). The length of the CDR3 is 14 residues. This chain's CDR3 is CASSSRDHSYEQYF. Here the CDR3 DNA reads TGTGCCAGCAGCTCTAGGGACCACTCCTACGAGCAGTACTTC.

This chain joins TRBV6-1 and TRBJ2-4; D possibly matches TRBD1 or TRBD2 (5 bases each). With 6 bases removed from V and 0 bases from J, the gap between germline ends came to 18 bases. The V gene's germline CDR1 is MNHNS and CDR2 SASEGT. CDR3 size: 17 residues. The CDR3: CASRELDGGLAKNIQYF. The CDR3 DNA reads TGTGCCAGCAGGGAACTGGATGGGGGTCTAGCCAAAAACATTCAGTACTTC.

The gene calls are TRBV7-9 and TRBJ2-7; 7 bases fit TRBD2. The V gene end was trimmed by 0 bases and the J gene end by 5 bases; junction bases not matched to a gene: 4. There are 14 residues in the CDR3. Germline loops: CDR1 SEHNR, CDR2 FQNEAQ (reference sequence). The CDR3 DNA is TGTGCCAGCAGCTTAGCGGGAGGGCCCAACGAGCAGTACTTC. Translation gives CASSLAGGPNEQYF.

A single count supports this clone. This rearrangement joins TRBV29-1 to TRBJ1-2, with TRBD1 matching 12 bases. The CDR3 runs to 15 residues. After removal of 6 bases from V and 3 bases from J, the junction contained 8 bases not matched to a gene. The germline CDR1 and CDR2 sequences are SQVTM and ANQGSEA. This chain's CDR3 is CSVRDRGRGDYGYTF. The CDR3 DNA sequence: TGCAGCGTCCGGGACAGGGGGCGCGGGGACTATGGCTACACCTTC.

The V gene is TRBV27, the J gene TRBJ1-5; D remains unclear. CDR1 MNHEY and CDR2 SMNVEV come from the germline V gene (reference sequence). V lost 3 bases and J lost 5, with 11 bases in between. The CDR3 runs to 14 residues. CDR3 sequence (DNA): TGTGCCAGCAGTTTGAGGCGGCTGCATCAGCCCCAGCATTTT. Protein product: CASSLRRLHQPQHF.

This chain links TRBV19 with TRBJ2-1; D might be TRBD1 (5 bases). The CDR3 runs to 14 residues. V was pared by 7 bases and J by 0 bases, with 10 bases between. The germline gives CDR1 LNHDA, CDR2 SQIVND (reference sequence). The CDR3 loop is CASMWGGSYNEQFF. CDR3 coding DNA: TGTGCCAGTATGTGGGGCGGCTCCTACAATGAGCAGTTCTTC.

V usage is TRBV2 and J usage is TRBJ2-1, with 10 bases that match TRBD1. Germline V gives CDR1 SNHLY, CDR2 FYNNEI. CDR3 length equals 14 residues. The junction had 6 bases not matched to a gene; V was cut back by 6 bases and J by 7 bases. In DNA form, the CDR3 reads TGTGCCAGCAGGAGGGGGGACAGGGGAAATGAGCAGTTCTTC. Residues: CASRRGDRGNEQFF.

This clone was picked up one time. This chain connects TRBV27 to TRBJ2-2, with 10 bases fitting TRBD2. Germline V gene data show CDR1 as MNHEY and CDR2 as SMNVEV (reference sequence). V lost 1 base and J lost 6; bases outside the gene matches: 14. There are 19 residues in the CDR3. The CDR3 here is CASSLYPLSSGGYAGELFF. Here the CDR3 DNA reads TGTGCCAGCAGTTTATATCCTCTATCTAGCGGGGGCTACGCCGGGGAGCTGTTTTTT.

CDR3 amino acids: CASSPQGRWAEAFF. The CDR3 DNA reads TGTGCCAGCAGCCCGCAGGGGAGGTGGGCTGAAGCTTTCTTT. The rearrangement links TRBV4-2 to TRBJ1-1, with D tentatively TRBD1 (6 bases). The germline CDR1 and CDR2 sequences are LGHNA and YNFKEQ. The CDR3 is 14 amino acids. Trimming took off 4 bases at V and 6 bases at J, with 15 bases between the two ends.

This chain connects TRBV19 to TRBJ1-2; tentatively, D is TRBD1 (6 bases). Germline lookup yields CDR1 LNHDA and CDR2 SQIVND (reference sequence). V lost 3 bases and J 5 bases, leaving 7 bases between the germline ends. This CDR3 has 12 amino acids. The CDR3 spells CASSIQGYGYTF. CDR3 bases: TGTGCCAGTAGTATCCAGGGGTATGGCTACACCTTC.

This chain links TRBV7-9 with TRBJ1-2, with D maybe TRBD1 (6 bases). Germline CDR1 reads SEHNR; CDR2 reads FQNEAQ (reference sequence). The V end lost 4 bases, the J end lost 4 bases, and 10 bases lay between the germline ends. The CDR3 is made up of 13 amino acids. The CDR3 reads CASSWGAIYGYTF. DNA of the CDR3: TGTGCCAGCAGCTGGGGGGCTATCTATGGCTACACCTTC.

The chain employs TRBV28 and TRBJ2-3; D might be TRBD2 (5 bases). CDR1 is MDHEN, CDR2 SYDVKM, per germline. CDR3 length: 15 amino acids. Trimming left V 4 bases short and J 0 bases short, with 11 bases between. CDR3 in DNA: TGTGCCAGCAGTTGGGGAGACACCAGCACAGATACGCAGTATTTT. It is translated as CASSWGDTSTDTQYF.

The chain uses TRBV7-3 and TRBJ2-2; D uncertain. V lost 1 base, J lost 4 bases, and 13 bases lay in between. The CDR3 sequence is 16 residues long. CDR1 and CDR2 (germline): SGHTA, FQGTGA. The CDR3 loop is CASSLNPTPGTGELFF. The DNA of the CDR3 is TGTGCCAGCAGCTTAAACCCGACTCCGGGCACCGGGGAGCTGTTTTTT. Together with reference TRBV7-3 and TRBJ2-2, the CDR3 gives the full variable domain: GAGVSQTPSNKVTEKGKYVELRCDPISGHTALYWYRQSLGQGPEFLIYFQGTGAADDSGLPNDRFFAVRPEGSVSTLKIQRTERGDSAVYLCASSLNPTPGTGELFFGEGSRLTVL.

This clone was seen a single time. CDR3 protein: CASSDPRAEVTEAFF. CDR3 DNA: TGTGCCAGCAGCGACCCCCGGGCCGAGGTGACTGAAGCTTTCTTT. V and J are TRBV9 and TRBJ1-1; D ambiguous. CDR1 SGDLS and CDR2 YYNGEE come from the germline V gene. This CDR3 contains 15 residues. V dropped 3 bases and J dropped 5 bases, with 17 bases sitting between them.